This T cell receptor beta chain was obtained from a study of blood T cell repertoires in COVID-19. Study context: From T cells, B-cell-depleted T cells, or PBMCs came the material, which was cDNA or gDNA.

The germline V gene has CDR1 SGHRS and CDR2 YFSETQ. The CDR3 loop spans 14 amino acids. V lost 0 bases, J lost 3 bases, and 2 bases stayed unmatched. Generated by immunoSEQ multiplex PCR, the TCRdb table keeps only in-frame clones and is missing some. The sample contains some 200,000 clones, 80% of which appear only once. This clone appeared many times. Other DNA variants within this sample encode the same CDR3. This clonotype was sampled from a human donor in a cohort sampled during active COVID-19. Sequencing was done on a sample of peripheral blood. This chain connects TRBV5-1 to TRBJ1-2; 7 nucleotides agree with TRBD1. CDR3 in amino acids: CASSLAGTDYGYTF. The CDR3 DNA reads TGCGCCAGCAGCTTGGCTGGGACAGACTATGGCTACACCTTC.